This section outlines one T cell receptor beta chain sequence together with its context. The antigen this receptor binds is unknown. The input lacks base qualities; no much larger clone sits a single base away. This entry belongs to a study of cytomegalovirus exposure and HLA in healthy donors (dated by TCRdb to the late 2010s). About the full investigation: An earlier analysis of roughly 500 of the donors reported 276 Gb of sequence data and 117 million unique TCR beta sequences obtained from about 179 million T cells. To predict cytomegalovirus infection status, the study brought together high-throughput TCR immunosequencing, statistical association of individual TCRs with disease status, and machine learning. A separate validation cohort of over a hundred different subjects was used in addition to the roughly 670-subject first cohort. In a later analysis, previously published TCR beta repertoires from 666 donors were re-analyzed and high-resolution HLA genotyping was added so that TCR occurrence patterns could be studied. HLA typing included class I and class II loci at four-digit resolution. An earlier analysis of a few hundred of the donors applied high-throughput TCR beta sequencing to assess whether each TCR beta V gene segment acted as functional or pseudogenic. Donor age, sex, ethnicity and CMV serostatus were compiled together with the repertoire data. The genetic ancestry cluster associated with self-reported Caucasian donors included 81% of the 300 to 450 genotyped donors. Every repertoire in the discovery cohort had been generated on one and the same sequencing platform. In the later analysis, no new phenotypic data were used to find candidate immune exposures; instead, reliance was placed on TCR beta sequences and their occurrence across donors. About 280 gigabases of sequencing data and around 87 million unique TCR sequences were included in an early release covering about 620 HLA-typed donors. Using immunosequencing, the study profiled T cell repertoires from approximately 700 subjects and related those repertoires to cytomegalovirus serostatus. Among 398 genotyped donors of the cohort, an average of approximately 240,000 unique TCR beta nucleotide sequences were sequenced per donor, around a sixth of them non-productive. Several DR-DQ haplotypes were treated as single units for association and clustering because of strong linkage in the cohort. The study aimed to test whether cataloging public T cell receptors could reveal signatures of past pathogen exposure. A later genetic analysis took genome-wide SNP genotypes for about 65% of the 666 donors and used that subset as a discovery cohort. The number of donors typed differed by locus, with roughly 629-640 for A, B, C, DRB1 and DQB1, roughly 550 for DQA1, over 600 for DPA1, and some 440 for DPB1. Beyond this particular receptor, the publication reports: Compared with equally common non-associated chains, HLA-associated TCR beta chains in a later analysis were more clonally expanded and had lower generation probabilities. In a later genetic analysis, fewer N-insertions in productive TCRs were reported among donors in an Asian-associated ancestry cluster than the roughly 700-donor mean. The study gave a list of some 150 TCR beta chains associated with cytomegalovirus. According to the authors, the approach could potentially be generalized to other disease states and immunological phenotypes. Most CMV-associated TCR beta chains appeared to be HLA-restricted in a later analysis, and the HLA associations seemed to be driven largely by CMV exposure. The earlier analysis of some 540 of the donors excluded roughly 17 rarely observed V segments, including chromosome 9 orphons, because counts were too low. The only immune exposure information available for the cohort was CMV serostatus. The cohort was sequenced for TCR beta chains only, and without alpha or paired-chain data the features that could be detected were limited. In a later analysis, several top co-occurrence clusters were reported to appear linked to parvovirus B19, influenza, CMV and Epstein-Barr virus. A later analysis found that TCR association rates varied across HLA loci, with DRB1 alleles showing the most associated TCRs and HLA-C alleles the fewest. Broadly in line with IMGT annotations, most TCR beta V segments showed up in productive rearrangements about 90% or about 30% of the time in an earlier analysis of several hundred of the donors. V-gene and J-gene trimming of TCR beta chains was associated with a missense DCLRE1C variant in a later genetic analysis, and the association was replicated in an independent cohort. Across donors, most TCR sequences were observed very rarely, whereas some public TCRs were present in many individuals. The classifier was reported to diagnose cytomegalovirus status with high specificity and sensitivity in both the original cohort and the validation cohort. Some IMGT-functional V segments, including TRBV6-2 and TRBV6-3, could not be distinguished by the 87-base-pair reads and were therefore excluded. In vitro tests confirmed that a few of the cytomegalovirus-associated TCR beta chains recognize cytomegalovirus antigens. When HLA alleles, especially DR and DQ, strongly co-occurred, attributing TCR associations to individual alleles was difficult. Specific HLA alleles were associated with some 15,000 TCR beta sequences at a false discovery rate of 0.05 in a later analysis. The presence/absence analyses assumed that sequencing depth was roughly uniform across donors, and that assumption may not be true. Correlated functional status among segregating V segments might be attributable to linkage disequilibrium, but an unknown experimental factor could not be ruled out. Because HLA typing was missing for some donors at each locus, association tests included only the typed subset. A further reported finding was that TCR beta sequences accurately predicted the HLA-A and HLA-B alleles for most subjects in the first cohort. A group of highly shared sequence variants was considered likely to be a technical artifact of the sequencing pipeline.

To prepare the library, the immunoSEQ multiplex PCR assay was applied. For the multiplex PCR, a mixture combining 60 forward primers for TCR Vbeta segments and 13 reverse primers for TCR Jbeta segments was used. Amplification of the CDR3 region of rearranged TCR beta genes was performed with a multiplex PCR assay on genomic DNA. The amplified TCR beta libraries were sequenced on the Illumina HiSeq System as 87-base-pair reads. The study's processing was this. A later analysis tallied about 77 million unique TCR beta chains across the 700 or so repertoires, and approximately 11 million of those chains were shared by two or more donors. Raw reads were error-corrected and collapsed into unique sequences with a nearest-neighbor algorithm that merged closely related sequences to remove PCR and sequencing errors. CDR3 sequences were aligned to IMGT reference sequences to assign V, D and J gene segments. For a sequence to be retained, a match of at least six nucleotides was required to both a V gene segment and a J gene segment. Rearrangements were classified as productive when the CDR3 lacked stop codons and remained in frame with V and J, and all other rearrangements were classified as non-productive. CDR3 was defined by IMGT convention, running from the second conserved V-encoded cysteine to the conserved J-encoded phenylalanine. The earlier analysis of 587 of the donors excluded sequences that lacked an unambiguous match to a single V gene segment. An earlier analysis of some 610 of the donors called V segments functional above 56.7% productive rearrangements and segregating when the between-donor standard deviation exceeded 5%. A statistical classification framework was built to diagnose cytomegalovirus status from the catalog of TCR beta chain sequences. A later analysis assigned V and J genes by comparing TCR nucleotide sequences with IMGT/GENE-DB human TR gene sequences. The TCRdist pipeline was used in a later analysis to assign CDR3 sequences and most-parsimonious VDJ recombination scenarios. A later analysis defined each TCR beta chain by its CDR3 amino acid sequence plus V-gene family, and excluded reads lacking a unique V-gene family. As a way to deal with suspected cross-contamination and a sequencing artifact, a later analysis dropped more than 500 nucleotide sequences that were highly shared and had low generation probability. In a later analysis, a clonal expansion index for each public chain was calculated from normalized within-repertoire ranks of inferred template counts. Generation probabilities in a later analysis came from a VDJ recombination model fitted to out-of-frame rearrangements, and those results were checked against IGoR. A later analysis scored TCR-TCR, TCR-HLA and TCR-CMV co-occurrence with hypergeometric tests, applying a repertoire-size bias correction to TCR pairs. In a later analysis, false discovery rates were estimated by permuting HLA or CMV assignments 20 times. In a later analysis, co-occurring TCRs were grouped with DBSCAN, and TCRdist sequence similarity was added when clustering was performed within HLA-allele-positive subsets. For co-occurrence clustering, repertoires with fewer than 30,000 or more than 120,000 public chains were excluded, along with five repertoires with anomalous nucleotide sharing. In its TCRdb copy, this immuneACCESS table keeps in-frame sequences only and misses some clones. Where compared with another copy, unresolved V genes explain less than half of these, and the others have no known cause. V, J and clone size are those of that table, while D and trimming were read from the DNA. For this sample the table gives about 150,000 clones, of which 76% were detected only once. The ten largest clones take up 1.5% to 2% of the sample.

The cohort comprised under 700 healthy bone marrow donors. All cohort members were sampled while nominally healthy, although unrecorded immune exposures were likely present. The donor tested CMV seronegative and was one of the 352 seronegative cohort members. Every donor gave a peripheral blood sample, and the peripheral blood mononuclear cells from that sample were used for TCR beta sequencing. The Qiagen DNeasy Blood Extraction Kit was used to extract genomic DNA from the blood cell samples. Based on the germline V gene (reference sequence), the CDR1 and CDR2 sequences are GTSNPN and SVGIG. The CDR3 measures 14 amino acids from cysteine to phenylalanine. Just CDR3 DNA is preserved here, 42 bases in frame from base 1. V and J lose 0 bases and 5 bases, and a span of 13 bases separates them.

The chain employs TRBV30 and TRBJ1-1; D gene: possibly TRBD1, on 5 matching bases. The source is a man in his forties in good health and CMV-seronegative. Sequences were obtained from PBMCs. The CDR3 protein: CAWSVGGGRTEAFF. The DNA sequence is given as TGTGCCTGGAGTGTGGGGGGAGGCCGGACTGAAGCTTTCTTT.